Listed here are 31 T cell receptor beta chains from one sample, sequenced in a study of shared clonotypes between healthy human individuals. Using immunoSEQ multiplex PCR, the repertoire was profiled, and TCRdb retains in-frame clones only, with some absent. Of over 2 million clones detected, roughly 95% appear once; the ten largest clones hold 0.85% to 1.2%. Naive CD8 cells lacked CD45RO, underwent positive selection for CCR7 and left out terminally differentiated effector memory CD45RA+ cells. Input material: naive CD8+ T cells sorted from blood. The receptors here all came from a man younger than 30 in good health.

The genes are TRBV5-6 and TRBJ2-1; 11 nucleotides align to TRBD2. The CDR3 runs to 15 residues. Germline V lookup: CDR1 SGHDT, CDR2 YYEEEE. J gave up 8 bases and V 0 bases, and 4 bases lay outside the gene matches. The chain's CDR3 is CASSLELAGDDEQFF. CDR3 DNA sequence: TGTGCCAGCAGCTTGGAACTAGCGGGAGACGATGAGCAGTTCTTC.

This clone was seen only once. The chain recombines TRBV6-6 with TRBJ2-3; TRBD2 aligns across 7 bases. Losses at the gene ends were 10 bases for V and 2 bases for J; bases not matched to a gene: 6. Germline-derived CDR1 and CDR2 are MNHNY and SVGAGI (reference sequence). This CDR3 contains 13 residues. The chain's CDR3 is CATRGRNTDTQYF. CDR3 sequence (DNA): TGTGCCACTCGCGGGAGAAACACAGATACGCAGTATTTT.

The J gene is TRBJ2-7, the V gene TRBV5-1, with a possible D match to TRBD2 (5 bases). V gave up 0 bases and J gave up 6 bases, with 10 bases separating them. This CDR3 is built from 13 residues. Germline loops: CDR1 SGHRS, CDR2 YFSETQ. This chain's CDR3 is CASSLERRVEQYF. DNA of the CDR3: TGCGCCAGCAGCTTGGAACGGCGGGTCGAGCAGTACTTC.

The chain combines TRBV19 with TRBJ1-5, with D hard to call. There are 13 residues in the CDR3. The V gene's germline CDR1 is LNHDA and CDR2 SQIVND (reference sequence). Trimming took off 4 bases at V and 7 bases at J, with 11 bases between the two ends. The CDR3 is CASSTRPQQPQHF. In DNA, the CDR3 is TGTGCCAGTAGTACCCGGCCACAACAGCCCCAGCATTTT.

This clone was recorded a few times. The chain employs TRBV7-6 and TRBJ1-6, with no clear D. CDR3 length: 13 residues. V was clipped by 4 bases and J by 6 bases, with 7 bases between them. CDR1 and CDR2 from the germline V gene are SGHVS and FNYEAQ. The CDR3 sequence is CASSYGLNSPLHF. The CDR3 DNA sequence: TGTGCCAGCAGCTACGGACTTAATTCACCCCTCCACTTT.

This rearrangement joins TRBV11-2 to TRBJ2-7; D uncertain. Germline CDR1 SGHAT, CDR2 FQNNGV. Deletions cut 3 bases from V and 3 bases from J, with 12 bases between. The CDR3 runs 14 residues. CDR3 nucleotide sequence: TGTGCCAGCAGCTTTCGTCAGATCCACTACGAGCAGTACTTC. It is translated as CASSFRQIHYEQYF.

This CDR3 is CASSVAGWGYEQYF. In nucleotides, the CDR3 is TGTGCCAGCAGCGTAGCTGGATGGGGGTACGAGCAGTACTTC. V is TRBV9 and J is TRBJ2-7, with D perhaps given as TRBD1 or TRBD2 (5 bases each). The germline gives CDR1 SGDLS, CDR2 YYNGEE. The germline V and J ends were trimmed by 0 bases and 4 bases, with 11 bases remaining between them. The CDR3 has 14 residues.

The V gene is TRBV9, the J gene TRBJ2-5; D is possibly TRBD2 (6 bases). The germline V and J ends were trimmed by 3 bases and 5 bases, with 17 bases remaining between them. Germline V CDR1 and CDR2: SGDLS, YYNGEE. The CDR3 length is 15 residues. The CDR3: CASSAAGGLTETQYF. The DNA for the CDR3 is TGTGCCAGCAGCGCCGCCGGGGGACTCACGGAGACCCAGTACTTC.

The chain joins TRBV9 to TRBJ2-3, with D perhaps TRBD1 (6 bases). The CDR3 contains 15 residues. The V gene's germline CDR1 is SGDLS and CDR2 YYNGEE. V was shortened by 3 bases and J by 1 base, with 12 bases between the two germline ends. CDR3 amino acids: CASSAGDTRTDTQYF. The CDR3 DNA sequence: TGTGCCAGCAGCGCAGGGGACACCCGCACAGATACGCAGTATTTT.

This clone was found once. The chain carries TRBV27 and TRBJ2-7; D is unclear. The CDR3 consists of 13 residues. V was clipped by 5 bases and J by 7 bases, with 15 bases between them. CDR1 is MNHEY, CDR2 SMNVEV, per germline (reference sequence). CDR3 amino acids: CASSQDPVREQYF. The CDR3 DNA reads TGTGCCAGCAGTCAAGACCCCGTGAGGGAGCAGTACTTC.

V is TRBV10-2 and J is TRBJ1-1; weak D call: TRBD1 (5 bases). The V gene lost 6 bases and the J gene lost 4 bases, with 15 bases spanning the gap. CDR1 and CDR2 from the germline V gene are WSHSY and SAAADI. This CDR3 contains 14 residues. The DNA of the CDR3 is TGCGCCAGCAGAGACTACTGGGGCTCCACTGAAGCTTTCTTT. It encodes CASRDYWGSTEAFF.

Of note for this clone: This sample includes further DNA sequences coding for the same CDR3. CDR3 DNA sequence: TGCGCCAGCAGCTTGGGGCTCTACAATGAGCAGTTCTTC. This sequence encodes CASSLGLYNEQFF. The chain combines TRBV5-1 with TRBJ2-1; unclear D gene. This CDR3 comprises 13 residues. Germline V gene lookup returns CDR1 SGHRS and CDR2 YFSETQ. V lost 0 bases to trimming and J lost 3 bases, with 4 bases between them.

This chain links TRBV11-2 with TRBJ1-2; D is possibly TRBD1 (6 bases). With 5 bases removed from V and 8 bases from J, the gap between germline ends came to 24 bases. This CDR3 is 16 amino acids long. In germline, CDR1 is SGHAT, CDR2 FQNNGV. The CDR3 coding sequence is TGTGCCAGCAGCCCCGGGAGTACAGGGTACTCCATAGGCTACACCTTC. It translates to CASSPGSTGYSIGYTF.

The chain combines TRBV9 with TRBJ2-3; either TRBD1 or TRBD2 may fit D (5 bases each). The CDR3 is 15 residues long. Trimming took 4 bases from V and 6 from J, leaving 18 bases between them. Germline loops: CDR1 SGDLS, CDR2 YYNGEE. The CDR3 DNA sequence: TGTGCCAGCAGCTCTGGACAATCCTGGGGGGATACGCAGTATTTT. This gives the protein CASSSGQSWGDTQYF.

The CDR3 DNA reads TGTGCCAGCAGTTTACTCTTCCCAGATACGCAGTATTTT. Encoded protein: CASSLLFPDTQYF. This rearrangement joins TRBV27 to TRBJ2-3, with no clear D. This CDR3 is built from 13 residues. Germline CDR1 reads MNHEY; CDR2 reads SMNVEV (reference sequence). The germline V and J ends were trimmed by 2 bases and 4 bases, with 7 bases remaining between them.

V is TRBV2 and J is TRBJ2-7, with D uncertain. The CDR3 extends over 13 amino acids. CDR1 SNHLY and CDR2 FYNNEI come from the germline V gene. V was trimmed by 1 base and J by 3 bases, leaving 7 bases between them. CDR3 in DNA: TGTGCCAGCAGTGAAGGCTTCCTCTACGAGCAGTACTTC. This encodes CASSEGFLYEQYF.

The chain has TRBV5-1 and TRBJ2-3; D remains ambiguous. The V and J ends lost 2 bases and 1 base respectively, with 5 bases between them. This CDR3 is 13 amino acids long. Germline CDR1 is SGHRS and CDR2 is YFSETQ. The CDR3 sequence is CASSFLGTDTQYF. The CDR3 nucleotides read TGCGCCAGCAGCTTCCTGGGCACAGATACGCAGTATTTT.

CDR3 loop: CASSPGLATLYNEQFF. The DNA of the CDR3 is TGTGCCAGCAGTCCAGGACTAGCGACCCTCTACAATGAGCAGTTCTTC. The rearrangement links TRBV28 to TRBJ2-1; TRBD2 matches 9 bases. Germline V gives CDR1 MDHEN, CDR2 SYDVKM. This CDR3 contains 16 residues. The V and J ends lost 5 bases and 3 bases, in that order; junction bases with no gene match: 8.

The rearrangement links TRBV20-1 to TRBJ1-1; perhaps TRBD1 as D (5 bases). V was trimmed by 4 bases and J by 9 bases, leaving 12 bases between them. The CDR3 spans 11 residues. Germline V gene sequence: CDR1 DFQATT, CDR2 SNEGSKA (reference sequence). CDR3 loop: CSATIGTQAFF. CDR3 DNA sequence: TGCAGTGCTACAATCGGGACTCAAGCTTTCTTT.

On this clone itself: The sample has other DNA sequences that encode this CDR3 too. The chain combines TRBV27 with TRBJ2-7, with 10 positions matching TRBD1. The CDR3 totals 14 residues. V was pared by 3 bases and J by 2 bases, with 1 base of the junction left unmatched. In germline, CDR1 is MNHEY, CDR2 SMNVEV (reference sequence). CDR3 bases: TGTGCCAGCAGTTTGGGGACAGGGGCCTACGAGCAGTACTTC. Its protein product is CASSLGTGAYEQYF.

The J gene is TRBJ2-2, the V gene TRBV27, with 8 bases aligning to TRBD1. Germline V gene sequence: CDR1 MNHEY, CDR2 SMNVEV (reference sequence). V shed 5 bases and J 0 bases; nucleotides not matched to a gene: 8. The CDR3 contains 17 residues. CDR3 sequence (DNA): TGTGCCAGCAGTGGGGCGCAGGACAGGGCGAACACCGGGGAGCTGTTTTTT. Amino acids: CASSGAQDRANTGELFF.

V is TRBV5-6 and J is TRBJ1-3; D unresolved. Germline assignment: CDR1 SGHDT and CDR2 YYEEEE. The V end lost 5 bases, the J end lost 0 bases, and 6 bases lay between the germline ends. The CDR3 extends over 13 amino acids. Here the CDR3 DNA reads TGTGCCAGCAGTGATACCTCTGGAAACACCATATATTTT. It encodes CASSDTSGNTIYF.

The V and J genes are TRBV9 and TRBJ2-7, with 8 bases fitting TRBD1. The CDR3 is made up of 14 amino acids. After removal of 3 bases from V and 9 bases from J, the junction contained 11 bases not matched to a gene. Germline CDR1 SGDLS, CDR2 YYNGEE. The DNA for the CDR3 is TGTGCCAGCAGCGCGACAGGGGACTTCAGTCGGCAGTACTTC. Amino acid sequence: CASSATGDFSRQYF. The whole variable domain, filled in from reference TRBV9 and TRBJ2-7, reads DSGVTQTPKHLITATGQRVTLRCSPRSGDLSVYWYQQSLDQGLQFLIQYYNGEERAKGNILERFSAQQFPDLHSELNLSSLELGDSALYFCASSATGDFSRQYFGPGTRLTVT.

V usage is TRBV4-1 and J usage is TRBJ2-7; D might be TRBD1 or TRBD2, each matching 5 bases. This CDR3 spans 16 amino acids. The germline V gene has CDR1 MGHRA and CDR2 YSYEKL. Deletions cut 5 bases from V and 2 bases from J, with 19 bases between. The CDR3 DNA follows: TGCGCCAGCAGCTCCCGAATGGGGGAGACCGCCTACGAGCAGTACTTC. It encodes CASSSRMGETAYEQYF.

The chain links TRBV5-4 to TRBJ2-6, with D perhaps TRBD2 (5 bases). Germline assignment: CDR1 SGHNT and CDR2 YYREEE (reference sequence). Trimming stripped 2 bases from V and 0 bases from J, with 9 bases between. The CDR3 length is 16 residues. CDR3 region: CASSLEGTSGANVLTF. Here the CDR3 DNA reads TGTGCCAGCAGCTTAGAGGGTACCTCTGGGGCCAACGTCCTGACTTTC.

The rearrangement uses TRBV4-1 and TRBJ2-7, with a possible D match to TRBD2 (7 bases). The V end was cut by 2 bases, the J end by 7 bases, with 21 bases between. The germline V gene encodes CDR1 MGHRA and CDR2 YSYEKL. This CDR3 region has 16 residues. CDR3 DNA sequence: TGCGCCAGCAGCCAAAAGGCGGGTGGGGGGGCGAAAGAGCAGTACTTC. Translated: CASSQKAGGGAKEQYF.

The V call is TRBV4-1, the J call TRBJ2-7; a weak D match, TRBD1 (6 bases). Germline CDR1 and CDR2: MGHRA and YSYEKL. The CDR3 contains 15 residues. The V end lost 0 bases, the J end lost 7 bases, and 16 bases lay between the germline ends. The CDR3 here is CASSQDPQGVREQYF. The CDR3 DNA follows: TGCGCCAGCAGCCAAGATCCACAGGGTGTGAGGGAGCAGTACTTC.

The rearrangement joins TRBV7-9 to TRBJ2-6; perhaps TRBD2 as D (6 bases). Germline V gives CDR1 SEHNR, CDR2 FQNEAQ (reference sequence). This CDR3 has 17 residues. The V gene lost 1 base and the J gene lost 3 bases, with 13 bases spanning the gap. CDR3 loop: CASSLGTGGLGANVLTF. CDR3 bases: TGTGCCAGCAGCTTAGGAACCGGGGGTCTTGGGGCCAACGTCCTGACTTTC.

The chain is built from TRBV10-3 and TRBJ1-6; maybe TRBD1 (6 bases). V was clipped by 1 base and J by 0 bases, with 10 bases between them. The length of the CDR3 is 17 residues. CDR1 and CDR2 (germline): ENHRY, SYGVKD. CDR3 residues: CAISELGASSYNSPLHF. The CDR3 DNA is TGTGCCATCAGTGAGTTGGGGGCCAGCTCCTATAATTCACCCCTCCACTTT.

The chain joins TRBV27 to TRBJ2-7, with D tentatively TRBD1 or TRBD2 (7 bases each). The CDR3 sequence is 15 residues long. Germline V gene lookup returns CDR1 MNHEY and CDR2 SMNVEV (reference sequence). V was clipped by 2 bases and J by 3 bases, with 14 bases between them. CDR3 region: CASSLGGDSLYEQYF. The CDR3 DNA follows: TGTGCCAGCAGTTTAGGGGGGGACAGCCTCTACGAGCAGTACTTC.

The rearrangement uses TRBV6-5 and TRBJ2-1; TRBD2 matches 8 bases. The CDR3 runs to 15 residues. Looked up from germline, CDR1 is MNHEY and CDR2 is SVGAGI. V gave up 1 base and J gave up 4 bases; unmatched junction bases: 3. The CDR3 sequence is CASSYLGLEYNEQFF. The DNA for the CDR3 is TGTGCCAGCAGTTACTTGGGACTAGAGTACAATGAGCAGTTCTTC.